The clone carrying this T cell receptor (beta chain) showed up just once. Its specificity is not known. This specimen belongs to a study of OX40 agonist ivuxolimab in advanced cancers. Study context: Two patients with cutaneous melanoma and one with hepatocellular carcinoma, three in total, showed partial responses. Study-wide points: Compared with CD4+, CD8+ T cells on average had more expanded clones.

Only in-frame clones appear in the TCRdb table, and some are missing; sequencing was by immunoSEQ multiplex PCR. The repertoire holds around 70,000 clones, with just under 85% as singletons. Germline-derived CDR1 and CDR2 are SGHDN and FVKESK. CDR3 size: 14 residues. Trimming cost V 3 bases and J 7 bases, with 12 bases left between them. Specimen: CD4+ or CD8+ T cells sorted from blood, collected in a trial of the OX40 agonist ivuxolimab. This chain uses TRBV14 with TRBJ2-2; D uncertain. The source is an adult with an advanced solid tumor such as melanoma, head and neck, liver or kidney cancer. This CDR3 reads CASSHVRFGGELFF. CDR3 DNA: TGTGCCAGCAGCCATGTCAGGTTCGGCGGGGAGCTGTTTTTT.